This TCR beta chain comes out of a study of beta chain features in type 1 diabetes. Study summary: Healthy donors resembled patients in age, gender and cell yields.

In all sorted populations, purity surpassed 95%. In the case of this clone: At one of its ends the junction is not consistent with the germline gene, which may arise from a read error. This sample includes further DNA sequences coding for the same CDR3.

The CDR3 has 13 residues. Germline V lookup: CDR1 LNHNV, CDR2 YYDKDF (reference sequence). As every portion of the isolated RNA was reverse transcribed, the sequencing read expressed TCRB transcripts. Naive, central memory and regulatory T cell samples averaged about 3.57 million reads. TCRdb keeps only in-frame clones here, not all; method: immunoSEQ multiplex PCR. The repertoire holds about 38,000 clones, around 60% seen once, with around 2% in the top ten. The sequence derives from a woman between 25 and 40 years old in good health. J is TRBJ2-7 and V is TRBV15, with 7 bases that match TRBD2. The specimen was Tregs from blood. This chain's CDR3 is CATSREVGYEQYF. CDR3 nucleotide sequence: TGTGCCACCAGCCGGGAGGTAGGCTACGAGCAATACTTC.